The following is a T cell receptor (beta chain) sequence with its context. The CDR3 covers 14 residues. V dropped 5 bases and J dropped 3 bases, with 12 bases sitting between them. The germline gives CDR1 ENHRY, CDR2 SYGVKD. The repertoire was sequenced with immunoSEQ multiplex PCR; TCRdb's copy has only in-frame clones and lacks some. The sample yields around 190,000 clones, around 80% seen once. The data were obtained in a study of blood T cell repertoires in COVID-19. Turning to the study itself: PBMCs, B-cell-depleted T cells, or T cells were the source of the cDNA or gDNA that made up the material.

The sample was peripheral blood. The sequence came from a man between 65 and 85 years old with active or convalescent COVID-19. The V call is TRBV10-3, the J call TRBJ2-3; a weak D match, TRBD1 (6 bases). CDR3 loop: CAISQGIGTDTQYF. CDR3 bases: TGTGCCATCAGTCAGGGGATCGGGACAGATACGCAGTATTTT.